Presented here are 26 T cell receptor beta chains from one specimen sequenced in a study of type 1 regulatory T cells (dated by TCRdb to about 2021). Sequencing was carried out with an Illumina MiSeq. Starting from the raw public reads, TCRdb applied fastp trimming at Q25, assembled clones with MiXCR and retained in-frame beta chains. Rows are unified per CDR3 protein, each entry keeping the most common DNA and genes. This sample has approximately 23,000 distinct CDR3 sequences in its table, and about two thirds of those were observed once. The ten top clones hold around an eighth of the sample. For these receptors, no antigen is known. What was sequenced was cultured T cells, either the whole culture or a sorted T cell fraction (not recorded which). The cell subset or site label, read with the paper, signifies: Tr1-enriched cell product generated in vitro against host alloantigens. The source is a human donor in good health.

V usage is TRBV20-1 and J usage is TRBJ2-3; D is unclear. The CDR3 is made up of 14 amino acids. Germline V gives CDR1 DFQATT, CDR2 SNEGSKA (reference sequence). With 0 bases removed from V and 4 bases from J, the gap between germline ends came to 11 bases. CDR3 residues: CSARDPSEADTQYF. The CDR3 DNA reads as TGCAGTGCTAGAGATCCCTCCGAGGCAGATACGCAGTATTTT.

The chain combines TRBV4-1 with TRBJ1-1; maybe TRBD1 (6 bases). The CDR3 is 17 amino acids. The V gene lost 1 base and the J gene lost 0 bases, with 15 bases spanning the gap. Per the germline V gene, CDR1 is MGHRA and CDR2 is YSYEKL. CDR3: CASSQVMTGDMNTEAFF. The CDR3, as DNA: TGCGCCAGCAGCCAAGTTATGACAGGCGACATGAACACTGAAGCTTTCTTT.

The CDR3 region is CASSSTYEQYF. The CDR3 DNA sequence: TGTGCCAGCAGCTCAACCTACGAGCAGTACTTC. The chain uses TRBV7-9 and TRBJ2-7; D is ambiguous. CDR1 is SEHNR and CDR2 is FQNEAQ in the germline V gene (reference sequence). The CDR3 is 11 residues long. The V end lost 4 bases, the J end lost 2 bases, and 3 bases lay between the germline ends.

The CDR3 region is CASSLGDRGLTPYF. As DNA, the CDR3 is TGCGCCAGCAGCTTGGGGGACAGGGGGCTCACGCCCTATTTT. V is TRBV5-1 and J is TRBJ1-3; TRBD1 matches at 12 bases. Germline CDR1 and CDR2: SGHRS and YFSETQ. The V gene end was trimmed by 0 bases and the J gene end by 16 bases; junction bases not matched to a gene: 8. This CDR3 has 14 residues.

The chain has TRBV6-5 and TRBJ1-6; D gene ambiguous. CDR1 MNHEY and CDR2 SVGAGI come from the germline V gene. The CDR3 spans 15 residues. Trimming took 2 bases from V and 0 from J, leaving 5 bases between them. As DNA, the CDR3 is TGTGCCAGCAGTTACCGGAGCTCCTATAATTCACCCCTCCACTTT. Residues: CASSYRSSYNSPLHF.

The chain carries TRBV20-1 and TRBJ2-7, with 11 bases lining up with TRBD1. V lost 5 bases to trimming and J lost 1 base; unmatched junction nucleotides: 7. Per the germline V gene, CDR1 is DFQATT and CDR2 is SNEGSKA (reference sequence). This CDR3 region has 15 residues. CDR3 DNA: TGCAGTGCTGAAAAAGGGACAGGGGGTTCCTACGAGCAGTACTTC. Protein: CSAEKGTGGSYEQYF.

Points on this clonotype: At one of its ends the junction is not consistent with the germline gene, which may arise from a read error. The chain couples TRBV7-7 to TRBJ2-2; 7 bases match TRBD1. The V gene's germline CDR1 is SSHAT and CDR2 FNYEAQ (reference sequence). The CDR3 length is 14 residues. Here the CDR3 reads CASSPDRVIGELFF. The CDR3 coding sequence is TGTGCTAGCAGCCCAGACAGGGTCATCGGGGAGCTGTTTTTT.

The chain employs TRBV3-1 and TRBJ2-2; 10 bases fit TRBD1. Germline-derived CDR1 and CDR2 are LGHDT and YNNKEL (reference sequence). The CDR3 extends over 17 amino acids. Trimming removed 8 bases from V and 7 bases from J; junction bases left unmatched: 16. CDR3 in DNA: TGTGCCAGCCGCTACGATCGACAGGGGGCGCGGGTCGGGGAGCTGTTTTTT. It translates to CASRYDRQGARVGELFF.

Notes on this clonotype: One junction end disagrees with the germline gene, perhaps due to a read error. This chain connects TRBV11-1 to TRBJ1-6; D might be TRBD1 (6 bases). The CDR3 totals 14 residues. CDR1 and CDR2 from the germline V gene are SGHAT and FQDESV (reference sequence). CDR3 sequence reads: CACSIYRDNSPLHF. The CDR3 region has the DNA TGTGCCTGCAGCATTTACAGGGATAATTCACCCCTCCACTTT.

This clonotype appeared once. The V call is TRBV30, the J call TRBJ1-4, with D unclear. The germline CDR1 and CDR2 sequences are GTSNPN and SVGIG (reference sequence). There are 16 residues in the CDR3. With 1 base removed from V and 5 bases from J, the gap between germline ends came to 17 bases. The CDR3 DNA reads TGTGCCTGGAGTGCCAGACGTTTAACCCAAAATGAAAAACTGTTTTTT. Translated, it gives CAWSARRLTQNEKLFF.

The gene calls are TRBV4-1 and TRBJ2-3, with D uncertain. In germline, CDR1 is MGHRA, CDR2 YSYEKL. There are 17 residues in the CDR3. The V end lost 0 bases, the J end lost 2 bases, and 15 bases lay between the germline ends. The DNA of the CDR3 is TGCGCCAGCAGCCAAGATCCCTCGGACCAATACACAGATACGCAGTATTTT. It specifies CASSQDPSDQYTDTQYF.

There are a few counts of this clonotype. The rearrangement joins TRBV20-1 to TRBJ2-7; maybe TRBD1 (5 bases). Per germline, CDR1 DFQATT and CDR2 SNEGSKA (reference sequence). V was pared by 2 bases and J by 0 bases, with 8 bases between. There are 13 residues in the CDR3. The CDR3: CSARSTDSYEQYF. Here the CDR3 DNA reads TGCAGTGCTAGATCGACAGACTCCTACGAGCAGTACTTC.

With regard to this clonotype: A read error may produce the germline difference seen at one junction end. V usage is TRBV20-1 and J usage is TRBJ2-5; possibly TRBD1 for D (6 bases). CDR1 is DFQATT, CDR2 SNEGSKA, per germline (reference sequence). This CDR3 is 13 amino acids long. The CDR3 here is CSASVPGAETQCF. CDR3 DNA sequence: TGCAGTGCTAGTGTCCCAGGGGCAGAGACCCAGTGCTTC.

The chain joins TRBV4-1 to TRBJ2-2; D tentatively reads TRBD1 or TRBD2 (5 bases each). The CDR3 sequence is 16 residues long. CDR1 is MGHRA and CDR2 is YSYEKL in the germline V gene. V dropped 1 base and J dropped 7 bases, with 16 bases sitting between them. CDR3 residues: CASSQGSGPRGGELFF. The CDR3 DNA reads as TGCGCCAGCAGCCAAGGGTCGGGCCCGAGGGGCGGGGAGCTGTTTTTT.

V gene TRBV20-1 combines with J gene TRBJ2-5; D is ambiguous. The V gene lost 0 bases and the J gene lost 4 bases, with 12 bases spanning the gap. This CDR3 has 14 residues. CDR1 DFQATT and CDR2 SNEGSKA come from the germline V gene (reference sequence). The CDR3 bases are TGCAGTGCTAGAGATCTCTCTCTTCCAGAGACCCAGTACTTC. This sequence encodes CSARDLSLPETQYF.

V is TRBV20-1 and J is TRBJ2-7, with TRBD1 as a possible D gene (5 bases). The ends were cut back, 5 bases at V and 1 base at J, with 12 bases in the middle. The CDR3 has 13 residues. CDR1 is DFQATT, CDR2 SNEGSKA, per germline (reference sequence). In nucleotides, the CDR3 is TGCAGTGCTCAGGGAAGAGTTTCCTACGAGCAGTACTTC. The encoded protein is CSAQGRVSYEQYF.

Relative to its sample, this clonotype is medium-sized (0.01 to 0.1%). The rearrangement uses TRBV12-3 or TRBV12-4 and TRBJ2-2, with 7 bases lining up with TRBD1. CDR3 size: 16 residues. Trimming took 5 bases from V and 1 from J; bases not matched to a gene: 7. The DNA of the CDR3 is TGTGCCAGCAGTCCCCAGGGACAGCTGAACACCGGGGAGCTGTTTTTT. This translates into CASSPQGQLNTGELFF.

This clonotype was seen only once. This rearrangement joins TRBV7-2 to TRBJ1-6; unclear D gene. Germline CDR1 is SGHTA and CDR2 is FQGNSA. This CDR3 is 16 amino acids long. Trimming took off 0 bases at V and 8 bases at J, with 14 bases between the two ends. The DNA for the CDR3 is TGTGCCAGCAGCTTAGCCCCGGGGTTTGGTGATTCACCCCTCCACTTT. It encodes CASSLAPGFGDSPLHF.

This clonotype was seen once. This sequence joins TRBV3-1 and TRBJ2-1; unclear D gene. The CDR3 has 12 amino acids. The germline V gene has CDR1 LGHDT and CDR2 YNNKEL (reference sequence). The V gene lost 1 base and the J gene lost 10 bases, with 8 bases spanning the gap. The CDR3 nucleotides are TGTGCCAGCAGCCAAGCCGGAAGAGAGCAGTTCTTC. Translated, it gives CASSQAGREQFF.

V gene TRBV6-6 combines with J gene TRBJ1-6; possibly TRBD1 for D (6 bases). The CDR3 runs 17 residues. Germline V lookup: CDR1 MNHNY, CDR2 SVGAGI (reference sequence). Deletions cut 3 bases from V and 5 bases from J, with 17 bases between. The CDR3 loop is CASSYGGARRDNSPLHF. In DNA, the CDR3 is TGTGCCAGCAGTTATGGGGGGGCTCGCCGGGATAATTCACCCCTCCACTTT.

The V and J genes are TRBV7-2 and TRBJ2-1; 7 nucleotides align to TRBD1. The CDR3 runs to 16 residues. The junction had 8 bases not matched to a gene; V was cut back by 5 bases and J by 1 base. Germline V gene data show CDR1 as SGHTA and CDR2 as FQGNSA. The CDR3 spells CASSARQGGSYNEQFF. Here the CDR3 DNA reads TGTGCCAGCAGCGCTCGACAGGGCGGGTCCTACAATGAGCAGTTCTTC.

The chain carries TRBV7-2 and TRBJ2-7; 12 positions agree with TRBD2. Trimming cost V 6 bases and J 2 bases; bases outside gene matches: 2. This CDR3 region has 14 residues. Germline CDR1 and CDR2: SGHTA and FQGNSA. The CDR3 nucleotides read TGTGCCAGCAGTACTAGCGGGGGGACCTACGAGCAGTACTTC. Translating gives CASSTSGGTYEQYF.

The chain links TRBV5-1 to TRBJ1-1; possible D gene TRBD1, 6 bases. CDR3 length: 13 amino acids. V gave up 4 bases and J gave up 4 bases, with 11 bases separating them. Germline loops: CDR1 SGHRS, CDR2 YFSETQ. The DNA for the CDR3 is TGCGCCAGCAGCGCGAGAGGGGGCACTGAAGCTTTCTTT. Translating it yields CASSARGGTEAFF.

V is TRBV5-1 and J is TRBJ2-3; no definite D call. The germline CDR1 and CDR2 sequences are SGHRS and YFSETQ. The CDR3 contains 16 residues. The V gene lost 0 bases and the J gene lost 0 bases, with 11 bases spanning the gap. The chain's CDR3 is CASSLGSTLSTDTQYF. In DNA form, the CDR3 reads TGCGCCAGCAGCTTGGGGTCTACCCTTAGCACAGATACGCAGTATTTT.

In regard to this clonotype: The junction shows a germline mismatch at one end, possibly a read error. This chain uses TRBV11-3 with TRBJ2-2; TRBD2 matches at 7 bases. CDR1 SGHNT and CDR2 YENEEA come from the germline V gene. This CDR3 has 16 residues. The CDR3 loop reads CASSPRDYYNTRELFF. For the CDR3, the DNA is TGTGCCAGCAGCCCCCGGGACTACTATAACACCAGGGAGCTGTTTTTT.

The table lists this clonotype with a count of one. The chain links TRBV7-8 to TRBJ2-7, with no clear D. This CDR3 is built from 14 residues. V was clipped by 5 bases and J by 0 bases, with 11 bases between them. Germline CDR1 is SGHVS and CDR2 is FQNEAQ. CDR3 sequence: CASSPLSSSYEQYF. The DNA of the CDR3 is TGTGCCAGCAGCCCACTGAGTAGCTCCTACGAGCAGTACTTC.